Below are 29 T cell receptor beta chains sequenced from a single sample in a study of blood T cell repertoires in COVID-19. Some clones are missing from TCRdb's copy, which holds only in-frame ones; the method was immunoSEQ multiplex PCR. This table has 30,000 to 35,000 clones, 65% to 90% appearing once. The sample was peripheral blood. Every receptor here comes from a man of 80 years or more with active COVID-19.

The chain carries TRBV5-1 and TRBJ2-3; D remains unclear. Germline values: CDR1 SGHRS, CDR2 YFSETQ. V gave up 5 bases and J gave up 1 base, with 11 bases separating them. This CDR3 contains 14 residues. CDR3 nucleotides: TGCGCCAGCAGTATCGGCGGAGGCACAGATACGCAGTATTTT. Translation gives CASSIGGGTDTQYF. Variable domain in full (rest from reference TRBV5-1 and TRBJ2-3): KAGVTQTPRYLIKTRGQQVTLSCSPISGHRSVSWYQQTPGQGLQFLFEYFSETQRNKGNFPGRFSGRQFSNSRSEMNVSTLELGDSALYLCASSIGGGTDTQYFGPGTRLTVL.

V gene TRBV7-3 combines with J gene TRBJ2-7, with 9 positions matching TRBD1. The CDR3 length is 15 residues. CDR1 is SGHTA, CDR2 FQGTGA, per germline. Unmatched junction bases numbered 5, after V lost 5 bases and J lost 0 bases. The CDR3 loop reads CASSGGTGSSYEQYF. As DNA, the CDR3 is TGTGCCAGCAGCGGCGGGACAGGGAGCTCCTACGAGCAGTACTTC.

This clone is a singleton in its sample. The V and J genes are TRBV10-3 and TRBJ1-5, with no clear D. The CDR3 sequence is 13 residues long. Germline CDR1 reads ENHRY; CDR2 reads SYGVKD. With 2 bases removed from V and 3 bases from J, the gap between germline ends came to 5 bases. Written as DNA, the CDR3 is TGTGCCATCAGTGAGACAGTCAATCAGCCCCAGCATTTT. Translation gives CAISETVNQPQHF.

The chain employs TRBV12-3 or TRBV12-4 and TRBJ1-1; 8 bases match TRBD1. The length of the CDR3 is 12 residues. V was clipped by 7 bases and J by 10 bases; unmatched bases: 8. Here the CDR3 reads CASTQAGGLAFF. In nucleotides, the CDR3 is TGTGCCAGCACCCAGGCAGGGGGCTTAGCTTTCTTT.

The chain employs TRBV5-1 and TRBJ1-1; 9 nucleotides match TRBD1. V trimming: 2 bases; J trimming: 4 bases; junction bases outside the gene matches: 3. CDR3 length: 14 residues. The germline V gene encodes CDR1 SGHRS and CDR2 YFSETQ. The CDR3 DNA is TGCGCCAGCAGCTTACAGGGGGCGGGCACTGAAGCTTTCTTT. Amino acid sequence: CASSLQGAGTEAFF.

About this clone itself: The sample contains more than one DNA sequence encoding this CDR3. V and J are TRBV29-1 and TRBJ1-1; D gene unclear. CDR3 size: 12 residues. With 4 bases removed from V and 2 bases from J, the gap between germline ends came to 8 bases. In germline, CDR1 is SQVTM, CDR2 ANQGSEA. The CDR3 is CSVGSGNTEAFF. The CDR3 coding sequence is TGCAGCGTTGGATCGGGAAACACTGAAGCTTTCTTT.

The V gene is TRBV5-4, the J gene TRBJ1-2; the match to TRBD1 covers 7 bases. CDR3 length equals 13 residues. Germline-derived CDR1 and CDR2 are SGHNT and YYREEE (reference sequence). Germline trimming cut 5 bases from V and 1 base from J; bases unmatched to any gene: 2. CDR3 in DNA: TGTGCCAGCAGGGGGGACAGTAACTATGGCTACACCTTC. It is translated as CASRGDSNYGYTF. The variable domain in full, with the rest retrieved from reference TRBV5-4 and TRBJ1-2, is ETGVTQSPTHLIKTRGQQVTLRCSSQSGHNTVSWYQQALGQGPQFIFQYYREEENGRGNFPPRFSGLQFPNYSSELNVNALELDDSALYLCASRGDSNYGYTFGSGTRLTVV.

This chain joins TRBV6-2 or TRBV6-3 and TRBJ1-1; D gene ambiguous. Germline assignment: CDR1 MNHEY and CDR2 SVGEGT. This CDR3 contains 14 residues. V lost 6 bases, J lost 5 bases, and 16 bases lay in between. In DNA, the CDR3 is TGTGCCAGCAGCAGATTTCGGGGTGGAACTGAAGCTTTCTTT. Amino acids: CASSRFRGGTEAFF.

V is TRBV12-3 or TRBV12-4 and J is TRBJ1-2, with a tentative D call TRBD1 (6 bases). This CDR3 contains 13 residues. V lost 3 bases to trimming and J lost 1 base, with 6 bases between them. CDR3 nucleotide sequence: TGTGCCAGCAGTTTGGGACATAACTATGGCTACACCTTC. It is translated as CASSLGHNYGYTF.

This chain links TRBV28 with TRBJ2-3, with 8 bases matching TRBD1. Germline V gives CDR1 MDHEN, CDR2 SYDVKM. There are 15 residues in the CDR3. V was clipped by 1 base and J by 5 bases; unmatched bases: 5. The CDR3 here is CASSLSQGARDTQYF. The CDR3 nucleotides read TGTGCCAGCAGTTTATCTCAGGGGGCGCGAGATACGCAGTATTTT. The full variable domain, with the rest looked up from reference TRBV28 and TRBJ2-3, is DVKVTQSSRYLVKRTGEKVFLECVQDMDHENMFWYRQDPGLGLRLIYFSYDVKMKEKGDIPEGYSVSREKKERFSLILESASTNQTSMYLCASSLSQGARDTQYFGPGTRLTVL.

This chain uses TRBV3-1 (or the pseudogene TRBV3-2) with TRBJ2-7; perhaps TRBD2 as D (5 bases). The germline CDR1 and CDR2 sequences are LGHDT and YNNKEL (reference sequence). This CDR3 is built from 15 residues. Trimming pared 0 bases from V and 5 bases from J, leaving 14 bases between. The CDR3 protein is CASSQDRRHENEQYF. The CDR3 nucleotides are TGTGCCAGCAGCCAAGATCGGAGGCACGAGAACGAGCAGTACTTC.

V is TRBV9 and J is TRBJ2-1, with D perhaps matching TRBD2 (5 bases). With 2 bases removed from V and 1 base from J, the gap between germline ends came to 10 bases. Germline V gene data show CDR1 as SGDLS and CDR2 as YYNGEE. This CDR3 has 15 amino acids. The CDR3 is CASSVLGVSYNEQFF. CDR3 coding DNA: TGTGCCAGCAGCGTTTTGGGAGTTTCCTACAATGAGCAGTTCTTC.

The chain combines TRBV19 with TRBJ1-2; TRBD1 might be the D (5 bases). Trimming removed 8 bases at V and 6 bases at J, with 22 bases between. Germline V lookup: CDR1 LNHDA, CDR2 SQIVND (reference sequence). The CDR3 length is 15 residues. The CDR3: CASAMLLQGGNGYTF. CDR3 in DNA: TGTGCCAGTGCAATGCTCCTCCAGGGAGGGAATGGCTACACCTTC.

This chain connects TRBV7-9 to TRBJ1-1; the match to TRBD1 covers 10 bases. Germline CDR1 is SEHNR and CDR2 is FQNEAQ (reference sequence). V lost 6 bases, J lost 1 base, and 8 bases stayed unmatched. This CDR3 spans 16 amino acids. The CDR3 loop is CASRNYRDRGNTEAFF. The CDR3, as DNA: TGTGCCAGCAGAAACTACAGGGACAGGGGGAACACTGAAGCTTTCTTT.

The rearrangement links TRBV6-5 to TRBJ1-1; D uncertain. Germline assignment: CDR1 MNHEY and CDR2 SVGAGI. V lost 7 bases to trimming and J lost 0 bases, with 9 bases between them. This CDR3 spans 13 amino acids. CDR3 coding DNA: TGTGCCAGCACTGGCGGGGTGAACACTGAAGCTTTCTTT. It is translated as CASTGGVNTEAFF.

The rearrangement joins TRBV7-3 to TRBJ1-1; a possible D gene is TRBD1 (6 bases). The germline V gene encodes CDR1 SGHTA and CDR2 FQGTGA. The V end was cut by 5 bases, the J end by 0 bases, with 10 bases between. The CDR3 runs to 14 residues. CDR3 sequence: CASSEQGMNTEAFF. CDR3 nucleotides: TGTGCCAGCAGCGAACAGGGCATGAACACTGAAGCTTTCTTT.

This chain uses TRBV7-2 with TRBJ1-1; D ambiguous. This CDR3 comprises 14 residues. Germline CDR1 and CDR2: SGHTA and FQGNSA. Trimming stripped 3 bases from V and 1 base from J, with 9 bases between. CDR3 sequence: CASSLVQRNTEAFF. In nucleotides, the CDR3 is TGTGCCAGCAGCTTGGTACAGAGGAACACTGAAGCTTTCTTT.

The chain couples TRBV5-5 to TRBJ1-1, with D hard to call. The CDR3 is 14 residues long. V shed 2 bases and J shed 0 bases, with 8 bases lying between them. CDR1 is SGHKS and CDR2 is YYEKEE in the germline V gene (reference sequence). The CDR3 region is CASSFQDLNTEAFF. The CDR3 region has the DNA TGTGCCAGCAGCTTTCAGGATTTGAACACTGAAGCTTTCTTT.

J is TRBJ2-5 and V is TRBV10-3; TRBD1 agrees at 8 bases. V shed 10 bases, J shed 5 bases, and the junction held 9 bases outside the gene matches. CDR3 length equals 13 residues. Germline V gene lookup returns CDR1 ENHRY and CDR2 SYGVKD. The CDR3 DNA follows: TGTGCCACAACAATGACAGGGGAGGAGACCCAGTACTTC. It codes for CATTMTGEETQYF.

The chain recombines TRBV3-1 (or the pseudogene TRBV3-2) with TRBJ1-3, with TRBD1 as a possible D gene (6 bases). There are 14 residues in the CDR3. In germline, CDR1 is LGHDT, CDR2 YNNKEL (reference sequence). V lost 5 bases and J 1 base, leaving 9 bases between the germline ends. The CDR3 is CASSSTGSGNTIYF. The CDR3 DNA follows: TGTGCCAGCAGCTCAACAGGGTCTGGAAACACCATATATTTT.

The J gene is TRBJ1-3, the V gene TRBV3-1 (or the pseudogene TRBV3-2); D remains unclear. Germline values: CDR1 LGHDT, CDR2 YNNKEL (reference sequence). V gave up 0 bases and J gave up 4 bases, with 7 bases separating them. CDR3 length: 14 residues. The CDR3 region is CASSQDLDGNTIYF. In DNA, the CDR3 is TGTGCCAGCAGCCAAGATCTAGACGGAAACACCATATATTTT.

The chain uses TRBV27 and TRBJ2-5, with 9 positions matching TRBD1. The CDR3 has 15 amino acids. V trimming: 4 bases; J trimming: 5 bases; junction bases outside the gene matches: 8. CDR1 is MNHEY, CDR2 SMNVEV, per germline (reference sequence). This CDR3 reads CASSYRDRVGETQYF. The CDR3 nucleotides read TGTGCCAGCAGTTACCGGGACAGGGTTGGGGAGACCCAGTACTTC.

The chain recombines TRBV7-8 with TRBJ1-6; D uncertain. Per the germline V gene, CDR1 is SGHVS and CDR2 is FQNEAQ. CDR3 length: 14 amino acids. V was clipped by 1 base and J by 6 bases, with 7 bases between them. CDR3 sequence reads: CASSLGSVNSPLHF. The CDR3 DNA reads TGTGCCAGCAGCTTAGGGTCAGTTAATTCACCCCTCCACTTT.

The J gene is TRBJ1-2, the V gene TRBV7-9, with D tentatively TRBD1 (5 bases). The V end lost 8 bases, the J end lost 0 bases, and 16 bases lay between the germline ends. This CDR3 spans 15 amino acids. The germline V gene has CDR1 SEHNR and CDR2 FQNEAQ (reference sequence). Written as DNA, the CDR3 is TGTGCCAGCGGGGGGGAGCCCCAAGCTAACTATGGCTACACCTTC. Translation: CASGGEPQANYGYTF.

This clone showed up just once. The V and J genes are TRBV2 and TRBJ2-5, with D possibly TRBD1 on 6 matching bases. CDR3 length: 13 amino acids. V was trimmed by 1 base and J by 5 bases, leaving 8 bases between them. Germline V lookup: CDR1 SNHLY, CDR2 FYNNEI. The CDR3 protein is CASSEGGRETQYF. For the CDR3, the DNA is TGTGCCAGCAGTGAAGGGGGGCGGGAGACCCAGTACTTC.

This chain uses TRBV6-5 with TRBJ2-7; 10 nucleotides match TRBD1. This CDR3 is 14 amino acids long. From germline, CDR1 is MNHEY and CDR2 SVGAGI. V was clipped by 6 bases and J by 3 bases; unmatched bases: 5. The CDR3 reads CASSGDRGLYEQYF. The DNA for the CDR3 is TGTGCCAGCAGCGGGGACAGGGGTCTCTACGAGCAGTACTTC.

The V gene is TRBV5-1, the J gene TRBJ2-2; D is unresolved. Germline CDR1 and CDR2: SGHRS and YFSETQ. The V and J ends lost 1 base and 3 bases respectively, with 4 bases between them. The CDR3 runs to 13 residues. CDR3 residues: CASSLSYTGELFF. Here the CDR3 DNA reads TGCGCCAGCAGCTTGTCCTACACCGGGGAGCTGTTTTTT.

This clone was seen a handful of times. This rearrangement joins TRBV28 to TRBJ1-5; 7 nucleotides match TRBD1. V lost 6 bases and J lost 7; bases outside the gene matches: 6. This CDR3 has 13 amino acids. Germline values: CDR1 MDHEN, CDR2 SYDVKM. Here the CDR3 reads CASRPDRVQPQHF. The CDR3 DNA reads TGTGCCAGCAGACCTGACAGGGTGCAGCCCCAGCATTTT.

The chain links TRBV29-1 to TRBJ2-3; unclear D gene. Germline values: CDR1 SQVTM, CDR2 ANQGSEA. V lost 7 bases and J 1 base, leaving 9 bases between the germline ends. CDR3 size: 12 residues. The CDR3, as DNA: TGCAGCGAGACCCGGGGCACAGATACGCAGTATTTT. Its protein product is CSETRGTDTQYF.